Included here is one T cell receptor beta chain sequence, with context. This sample was taken from a study of blood T cell repertoires in COVID-19. Overall study context: From the United States, Italy and Spain came samples of acute and convalescent COVID-19. PBMCs, B-cell-depleted T cells, or T cells were the source of the cDNA or gDNA that made up the material.

Authors' data handling: Amplification of reference gene primers was used by the study to estimate nucleated cell counts. Assay used: immunoSEQ multiplex PCR; TCRdb lists only in-frame clones, some missing. V, J and clone size are taken as reported in that table, and D and trimming were inferred from the DNA itself. The repertoire holds approximately 200,000 clones, with 85% as singletons. CDR3 size: 14 residues. The J segment lost 6 bases and the V segment lost 6 bases, leaving 7 bases of the junction unmatched. The germline CDR1 and CDR2 sequences are MNHEY and SVGAGI. J is TRBJ1-4 and V is TRBV6-5, with TRBD1 matching over 7 bases. The sample consisted of PBMCs or T cells enriched from blood (not recorded which). This receptor was identified in a middle-aged man who had recovered from COVID-19. Written as DNA, the CDR3 is TGTGCCAGCAGCCGAGACAGGGTCTATGAAAAACTGTTTTTT. The encoded protein is CASSRDRVYEKLFF.